This T cell receptor (beta chain) was identified in a study of identifying expanded T cells in peripheral blood. Assay: immunoSEQ multiplex PCR; the TCRdb copy retains only in-frame clones and omits some. The data contain over 90,000 clones, about 91% of them seen just once; the ten biggest clones take up 12% to 15%. V was clipped by 2 bases and J by 1 base, with 9 bases between them. The CDR3 runs to 14 residues. In germline, CDR1 is SGHDT, CDR2 YYEEEE. The chain has TRBV5-6 and TRBJ2-5; the D is unclear. The clonotype comes from a person aged 18 to 75 in good health. The specimen was blood. CDR3 loop: CASSFVGSQETQYF. The CDR3 DNA is TGTGCCAGCAGCTTTGTCGGCAGCCAAGAGACCCAGTACTTC.